Presented here are 26 T cell receptor beta chains from one specimen sequenced in a study of blood T cells in healthy people across ages. Using a J-beta primer mix together with a sample-barcoded 5' primer, a second PCR was run for roughly 7 to 11 cycles. TCRdb called the 5' RACE reads again in MiXCR, with one record for every CDR3 protein. The sample includes 1,800,000 or so distinct CDR3 sequences, about 39% of them seen just once. The sequenced sample consisted of blood. The receptor set was obtained from a human donor in good health.

This clonotype was found once. For the CDR3, the DNA is TGTGCCAGCAGCGCCGTCCCACCCCGGACAGCCACTTTCTACACCTTC. The encoded protein is CASSAVPPRTATFYTF. The rearrangement joins TRBV9 to TRBJ1-2; the D gene is possibly TRBD1 (6 bases). Germline loops: CDR1 SGDLS, CDR2 YYNGEE. The CDR3 extends over 16 amino acids. The germline V and J ends were trimmed by 3 bases and 10 bases, with 25 bases remaining between them.

This clonotype appeared a few times. The chain recombines TRBV7-7 with TRBJ1-5; D unclear. Germline values: CDR1 SSHAT, CDR2 FNYEAQ (reference sequence). The V end was cut by 8 bases, the J end by 0 bases, with 8 bases between. The length of the CDR3 is 13 residues. The CDR3 nucleotides are TGTGCCAGCGCCGCGGATAGCAATCAGCCCCAGCATTTT. Protein product: CASAADSNQPQHF. Variable domain in full (rest from reference TRBV7-7 and TRBJ1-5): GAGVSQSPRYKVTKRGQDVTLRCDPISSHATLYWYQQALGQGPEFLTYFNYEAQPDKSGLPSDRFSAERPEGSISTLTIQRTEQRDSAMYRCASAADSNQPQHFGDGTRLSIL.

This clonotype was recorded a few times. The chain uses TRBV20-1 and TRBJ2-3; D is uncertain. This CDR3 is built from 17 residues. Germline loops: CDR1 DFQATT, CDR2 SNEGSKA (reference sequence). V was clipped by 5 bases and J by 1 base, with 22 bases between them. The CDR3 sequence: CSALNPGSTAGTDTQYF. The CDR3 DNA is TGCAGTGCTTTAAATCCCGGGTCCACCGCGGGCACAGATACGCAGTATTTT.

This clonotype turned up a few times. The chain couples TRBV5-1 to TRBJ2-5, with D perhaps being TRBD1 or TRBD2 (5 bases each). Trimming shortened V by 2 bases and J by 4 bases, and 12 bases separated the two germline ends. Per germline, CDR1 SGHRS and CDR2 YFSETQ. The length of the CDR3 is 14 residues. CDR3 region: CASSFGDLGETQYF. In DNA form, the CDR3 reads TGCGCCAGCAGCTTCGGGGACCTAGGAGAGACCCAGTACTTC.

This clonotype was observed at least ten times. The chain is built from TRBV12-3 or TRBV12-4 and TRBJ1-1, with D tentatively TRBD1 (5 bases). V was clipped by 3 bases and J by 3 bases, with 8 bases between them. The CDR3 is 13 amino acids. The CDR3 coding sequence is TGTGCCAGCAGTTTGGTCAGGGACACTGAAGCTTTCTTT. This encodes CASSLVRDTEAFF.

V gene TRBV4-3 combines with J gene TRBJ2-3; the D gene could be TRBD1 or TRBD2 (5 bases each). CDR3 length: 17 residues. The V end lost 2 bases, the J end lost 6 bases, and 21 bases lay between the germline ends. Germline V gives CDR1 LGHNA, CDR2 YSLEER. Here the CDR3 DNA reads TGCGCCAGCAGCCAAAACTGGGGGTCAATAGTCGGGGATACGCAGTATTTT. This translates into CASSQNWGSIVGDTQYF.

This clonotype came up a few times. The genes are TRBV7-9 and TRBJ2-3; D gene unclear. With 6 bases removed from V and 1 base from J, the gap between germline ends came to 11 bases. Germline CDR1 reads SEHNR; CDR2 reads FQNEAQ (reference sequence). The CDR3 length is 14 residues. CDR3 DNA sequence: TGTGCCAGCAGGCAGGAAACTGGCACAGATACGCAGTATTTT. This sequence encodes CASRQETGTDTQYF.

There are a few counts of this clonotype. The chain couples TRBV7-2 to TRBJ2-3, with a tentative D call TRBD1 (7 bases). CDR3 length: 14 residues. Germline loops: CDR1 SGHTA, CDR2 FQGNSA. V was trimmed by 5 bases and J by 6 bases, leaving 15 bases between them. The CDR3 bases are TGTGCCAGCAGCGTTGACAGGGCGGGGGATACGCAGTATTTT. This codes for CASSVDRAGDTQYF.

The chain carries TRBV29-1 and TRBJ2-3; the match to TRBD1 covers 11 bases. The CDR3 is 17 residues long. CDR1 and CDR2 from the germline V gene are SQVTM and ANQGSEA. Trimming took 2 bases from V and 4 from J; bases not matched to a gene: 11. CDR3 in amino acids: CSVEHTGQGAIADTQYF. The CDR3 nucleotides read TGCAGCGTTGAACACACCGGACAGGGGGCGATAGCAGATACGCAGTATTTT.

The table lists this clonotype with a few counts. The rearrangement links TRBV9 to TRBJ2-7, with D tentatively TRBD1 or TRBD2 (5 bases each). The J call may be incorrect, as the DNA end agrees better with TRBJ2-5. CDR1 is SGDLS, CDR2 YYNGEE, per germline. This CDR3 comprises 14 residues. The chain's CDR3 is CASSRDLSWETQYF. As DNA, the CDR3 is TGTGCCAGCAGCCGGGACCTTAGTTGGGAGACCCAGTACTTC.

This clonotype showed up just a few times. V and J are TRBV15 and TRBJ2-5; D perhaps matches TRBD2 (6 bases). V dropped 0 bases and J dropped 11 bases, with 13 bases sitting between them. Germline CDR1 and CDR2: LNHNV and YYDKDF (reference sequence). The CDR3 has 13 residues. CDR3 residues: CATSRDVRGLQYF. The CDR3 nucleotides read TGTGCCACCAGCAGAGATGTGAGGGGACTTCAGTACTTC.

The chain is built from TRBV28 and TRBJ1-1; the D is unclear. Per the germline V gene, CDR1 is MDHEN and CDR2 is SYDVKM. This CDR3 has 12 amino acids. Trimming left V 7 bases short and J 0 bases short, with 6 bases between. CDR3 region: CASKTLNTEAFF. The CDR3 bases are TGTGCCAGCAAGACGCTGAACACTGAAGCTTTCTTT.

This CDR3 reads CASGPPGAGRFEQFF. CDR3 in DNA: TGTGCTAGTGGTCCCCCTGGGGCAGGGCGGTTCGAGCAGTTCTTC. The chain has TRBV12-5 and TRBJ2-1, with D maybe TRBD1 (5 bases). V was cut by 5 bases and J by 10 bases, with 21 bases left in between. CDR3 length equals 15 residues. Germline loops: CDR1 LGHNT, CDR2 FRNRAP.

This sequence joins TRBV12-3 or TRBV12-4 and TRBJ1-6, with D uncertain. V dropped 9 bases and J dropped 4 bases, with 13 bases sitting between them. The CDR3 sequence is 14 residues long. In DNA form, the CDR3 reads TGTGCCAGTGCCCTCCACTTGTATAATTCACCCCTCCACTTT. This gives the protein CASALHLYNSPLHF.

The genes are TRBV28 and TRBJ1-6, with 8 nucleotides matching TRBD1. Germline trimming cut 5 bases from V and 10 bases from J; bases unmatched to any gene: 10. The CDR3 is 15 residues long. Germline V gene sequence: CDR1 MDHEN, CDR2 SYDVKM. In nucleotides, the CDR3 is TGTGCCAGCAGTCCTACTCGGACAGGGAGCTCACCCCTCCACTTT. This translates into CASSPTRTGSSPLHF.

The CDR3 reads CASSFRGGQQRDEQFF. CDR3 in DNA: TGTGCCAGCAGCTTCCGAGGGGGCCAACAAAGGGATGAGCAGTTCTTC. This rearrangement joins TRBV7-3 to TRBJ2-1, with TRBD1 identical over 7 bases. The CDR3 is 16 amino acids. Unmatched junction bases numbered 13, after V lost 3 bases and J lost 8 bases. Germline V gives CDR1 SGHTA, CDR2 FQGTGA.

The rearrangement joins TRBV20-1 to TRBJ1-2, with 9 bases aligning to TRBD1. CDR1 is DFQATT and CDR2 is SNEGSKA in the germline V gene (reference sequence). This CDR3 spans 14 amino acids. The ends lost 6 bases at V and 4 bases at J; junction bases unmatched: 9. This CDR3 is CSAGQGPTTYGYTF. The CDR3 bases are TGCAGTGCAGGACAGGGGCCAACTACCTATGGCTACACCTTC.

There are a few counts of this clonotype. This sequence joins TRBV6-2 or TRBV6-3 and TRBJ2-3; 7 nucleotides line up with TRBD2. CDR1 and CDR2 (germline): MNHEY, SVGEGT. Trimming took 5 bases from V and 2 from J; bases not matched to a gene: 7. The CDR3 sequence is 15 residues long. The CDR3 DNA reads TGTGCCAGCAGTCGGAGCGGGGCGGACACAGATACGCAGTATTTT. It specifies CASSRSGADTDTQYF.

This clonotype was seen more than once but under ten times. The V gene is TRBV7-9, the J gene TRBJ2-1; 9 nucleotides match TRBD2. From germline, CDR1 is SEHNR and CDR2 FQNEAQ (reference sequence). The J segment lost 0 bases and the V segment lost 4 bases, leaving 4 bases of the junction unmatched. This CDR3 has 16 amino acids. As DNA, the CDR3 is TGTGCCAGCAGCTCCCAGCGGGGGGACTCCTACAATGAGCAGTTCTTC. This sequence encodes CASSSQRGDSYNEQFF.

V gene TRBV12-3 or TRBV12-4 combines with J gene TRBJ2-3, with D perhaps TRBD1 or TRBD2 (5 bases each). The CDR3 is made up of 13 amino acids. The V and J ends lost 6 bases and 4 bases respectively, with 11 bases between them. CDR3 sequence: CASSQGDPDTQYF. CDR3 nucleotides: TGTGCCAGCAGCCAAGGGGACCCAGATACGCAGTATTTT.

This chain uses TRBV7-2 with TRBJ1-3; 8 bases match TRBD1. Germline V gives CDR1 SGHTA, CDR2 FQGNSA. This CDR3 is built from 16 residues. V was pared by 5 bases and J by 11 bases, with 17 bases of the junction left unmatched. CDR3 coding DNA: TGTGCCAGCAGCCCCCACGGAGGAAGGCAGGGGGCTTCCATATATTTT. This encodes CASSPHGGRQGASIYF.

V gene TRBV28 combines with J gene TRBJ1-2, with D possibly being TRBD1 (6 bases). Trimming pared 11 bases from V and 7 bases from J, leaving 14 bases between. From germline, CDR1 is MDHEN and CDR2 SYDVKM. This CDR3 has 11 residues. The CDR3 sequence: CAAYRAGGYTF. The CDR3 coding sequence is TGTGCCGCGTACAGGGCCGGTGGCTACACCTTC.

This chain uses TRBV6-6 with TRBJ2-3; 9 bases are a match to TRBD2. This CDR3 contains 15 residues. Per germline, CDR1 MNHNY and CDR2 SVGAGI (reference sequence). Trimming cost V 4 bases and J 6 bases; bases outside gene matches: 8. The CDR3 region has the DNA TGTGCCAGCAGTTCGGGACTAGCCCCGGCGGATACGCAGTATTTT. It codes for CASSSGLAPADTQYF.

A word on this clonotype: The junction departs from the called germline gene at one end, perhaps through a read error. The chain recombines TRBV10-3 with TRBJ2-3; D not resolved. Germline assignment: CDR1 ENHRY and CDR2 SYGVKD. The CDR3 has 14 residues. The CDR3 bases are TGTGCCATCAGTAAGTCTCTTGTGGGAGATACGCAGTATTTT. Translating gives CAISKSLVGDTQYF.

Only one count was recorded for this clonotype. The V call is TRBV13, the J call TRBJ1-2; D is perhaps TRBD1 (5 bases). The CDR3 totals 15 residues. The V gene lost 4 bases and the J gene lost 6 bases, with 18 bases spanning the gap. Germline CDR1 and CDR2: PRHDT and FYEKMQ (reference sequence). The CDR3 DNA follows: TGTGCCAGCAGCTCTGGGTCCGGGGCGCGGAATGGCTACACCTTC. This sequence encodes CASSSGSGARNGYTF.

J is TRBJ2-4 and V is TRBV13; TRBD1 aligns across 9 bases. The CDR3 is 15 amino acids. In germline, CDR1 is PRHDT, CDR2 FYEKMQ (reference sequence). With V trimmed by 5 bases and J by 1 base, 3 bases remained unmatched. CDR3 residues: CASSPQGAAKNIQYF. The CDR3 coding sequence is TGTGCCAGCAGCCCACAGGGGGCCGCCAAAAACATTCAGTACTTC. The full variable domain, its missing parts supplied by reference TRBV13 and TRBJ2-4, is AAGVIQSPRHLIKEKRETATLKCYPIPRHDTVYWYQQGPGQDPQFLISFYEKMQSDKGSIPDRFSAQQFSDYHSELNMSSLELGDSALYFCASSPQGAAKNIQYFGAGTRLSVL.